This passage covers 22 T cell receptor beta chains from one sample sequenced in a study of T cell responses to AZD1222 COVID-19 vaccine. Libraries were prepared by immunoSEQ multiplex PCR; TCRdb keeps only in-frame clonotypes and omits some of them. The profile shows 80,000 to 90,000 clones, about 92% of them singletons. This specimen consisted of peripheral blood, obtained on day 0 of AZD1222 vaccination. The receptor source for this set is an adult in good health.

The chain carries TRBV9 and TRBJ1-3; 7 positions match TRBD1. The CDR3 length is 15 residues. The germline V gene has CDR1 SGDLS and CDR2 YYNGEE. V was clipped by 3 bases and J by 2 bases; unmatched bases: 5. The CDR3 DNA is TGTGCCAGCAGCGGGACGGGACAGACTGGAAACACCATATATTTT. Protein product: CASSGTGQTGNTIYF.

The CDR3, as DNA: TGTGCCAGCTCACCATTCGCCGAGACCCAGTACTTC. It yields the protein CASSPFAETQYF. The genes are TRBV18 and TRBJ2-5; D remains ambiguous. CDR3 length equals 12 residues. V lost 2 bases and J lost 5, with 6 bases in between. CDR1 is KGHSH, CDR2 LQKENI, per germline. The full variable domain, in which reference TRBV18 and TRBJ2-5 provide the parts outside the CDR3, is NAGVMQNPRHLVRRRGQEARLRCSPMKGHSHVYWYRQLPEEGLKFMVYLQKENIIDESGMPKERFSAEFPKEGPSILRIQQVVRGDSAAYFCASSPFAETQYFGPGTRLLVL.

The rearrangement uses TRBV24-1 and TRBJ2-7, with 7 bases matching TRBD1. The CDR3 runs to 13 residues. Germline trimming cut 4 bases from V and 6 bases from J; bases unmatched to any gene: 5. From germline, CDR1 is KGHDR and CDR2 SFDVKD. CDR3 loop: CATSDETGFEQYF. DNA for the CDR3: TGTGCCACCAGTGACGAGACAGGGTTCGAGCAGTACTTC.

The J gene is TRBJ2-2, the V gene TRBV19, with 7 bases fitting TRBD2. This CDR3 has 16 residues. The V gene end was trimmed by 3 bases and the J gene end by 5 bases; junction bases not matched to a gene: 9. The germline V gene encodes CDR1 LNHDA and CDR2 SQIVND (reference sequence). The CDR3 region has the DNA TGTGCCAGTAGTATGGTCGGACTAGTGAGTACCGGGGAGCTGTTTTTT. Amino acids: CASSMVGLVSTGELFF.

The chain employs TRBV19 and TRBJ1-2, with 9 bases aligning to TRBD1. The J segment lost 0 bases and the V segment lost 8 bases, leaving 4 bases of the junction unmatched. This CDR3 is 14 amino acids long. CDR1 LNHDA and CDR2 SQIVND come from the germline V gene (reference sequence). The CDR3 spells CASGRTGANYGYTF. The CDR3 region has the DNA TGTGCCAGTGGTAGGACAGGGGCTAACTATGGCTACACCTTC.

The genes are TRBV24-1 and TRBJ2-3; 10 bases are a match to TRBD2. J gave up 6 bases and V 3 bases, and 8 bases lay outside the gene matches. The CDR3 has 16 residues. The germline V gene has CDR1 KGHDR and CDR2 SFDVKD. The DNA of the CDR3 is TGTGCCACCAGTGATGTCACTAGCGGGATCTCGGATACGCAGTATTTT. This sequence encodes CATSDVTSGISDTQYF.

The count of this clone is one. CDR3 nucleotides: TGTGCCAGCAGTTTACTGTTGACAGGGACTACGAACACCCGTGAAGCTTTCTTT. This codes for CASSLLLTGTTNTREAFF. The chain joins TRBV27 to TRBJ1-1; 7 bases are shared with TRBD1. CDR1 and CDR2 from the germline V gene are MNHEY and SMNVEV (reference sequence). V dropped 2 bases and J dropped 7; count of bases not matched to a gene: 19. There are 18 residues in the CDR3.

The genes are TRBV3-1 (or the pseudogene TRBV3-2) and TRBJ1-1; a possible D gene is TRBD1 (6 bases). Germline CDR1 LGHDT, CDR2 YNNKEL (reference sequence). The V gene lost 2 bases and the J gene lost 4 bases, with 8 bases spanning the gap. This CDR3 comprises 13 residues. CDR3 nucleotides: TGTGCCAGCAGCCAAAACAGGGCCACTGAAGCTTTCTTT. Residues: CASSQNRATEAFF.

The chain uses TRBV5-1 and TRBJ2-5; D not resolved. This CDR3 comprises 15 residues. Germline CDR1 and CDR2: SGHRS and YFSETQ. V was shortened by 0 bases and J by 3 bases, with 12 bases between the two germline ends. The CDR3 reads CASSLAAREKETQYF. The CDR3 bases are TGCGCCAGCAGCTTGGCCGCTAGGGAAAAAGAGACCCAGTACTTC.

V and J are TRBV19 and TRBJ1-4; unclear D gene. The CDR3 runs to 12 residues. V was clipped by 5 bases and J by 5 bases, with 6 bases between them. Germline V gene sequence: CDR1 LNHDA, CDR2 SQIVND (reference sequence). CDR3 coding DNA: TGTGCCAGTAGTCCCGCCAATGAAAAACTGTTTTTT. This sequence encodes CASSPANEKLFF.

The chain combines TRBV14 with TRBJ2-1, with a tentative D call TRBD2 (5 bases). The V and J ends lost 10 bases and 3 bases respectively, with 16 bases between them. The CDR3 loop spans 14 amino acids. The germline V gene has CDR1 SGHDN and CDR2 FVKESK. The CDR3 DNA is TGTGCCACCAGTCGAGGGCCGGGCTACAATGAGCAGTTCTTC. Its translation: CATSRGPGYNEQFF. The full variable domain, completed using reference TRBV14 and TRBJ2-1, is EAGVTQFPSHSVIEKGQTVTLRCDPISGHDNLYWYRRVMGKEIKFLLHFVKESKQDESGMPNNRFLAERTGGTYSTLKVQPAELEDSGVYFCATSRGPGYNEQFFGPGTRLTVL.

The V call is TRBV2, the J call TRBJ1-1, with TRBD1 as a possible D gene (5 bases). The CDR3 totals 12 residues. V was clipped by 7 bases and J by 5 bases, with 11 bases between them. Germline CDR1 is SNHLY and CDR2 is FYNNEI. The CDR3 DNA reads TGTGCCAGCATCATGCAGGGAACTGAAGCTTTCTTT. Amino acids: CASIMQGTEAFF.

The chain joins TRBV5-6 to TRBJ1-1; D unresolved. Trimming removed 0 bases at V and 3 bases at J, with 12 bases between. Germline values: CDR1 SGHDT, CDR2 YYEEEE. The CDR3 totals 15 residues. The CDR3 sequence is CASSLVDRVHTEAFF. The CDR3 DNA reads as TGTGCCAGCAGCTTGGTGGACCGAGTGCACACTGAAGCTTTCTTT. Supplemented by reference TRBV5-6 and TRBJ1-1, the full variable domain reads DAGVTQSPTHLIKTRGQQVTLRCSPKSGHDTVSWYQQALGQGPQFIFQYYEEEERQRGNFPDRFSGHQFPNYSSELNVNALLLGDSALYLCASSLVDRVHTEAFFGQGTRLTVV.

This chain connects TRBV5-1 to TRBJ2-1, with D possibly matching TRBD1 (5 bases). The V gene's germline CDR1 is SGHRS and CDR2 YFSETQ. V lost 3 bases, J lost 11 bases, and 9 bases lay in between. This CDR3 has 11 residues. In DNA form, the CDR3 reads TGCGCCAGCAGCTATACAGGTCAGCAGTTCTTC. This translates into CASSYTGQQFF.

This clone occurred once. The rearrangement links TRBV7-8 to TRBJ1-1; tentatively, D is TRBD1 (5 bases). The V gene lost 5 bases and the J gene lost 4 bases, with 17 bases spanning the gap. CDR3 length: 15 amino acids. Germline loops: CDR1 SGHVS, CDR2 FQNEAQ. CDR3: CASSPVQGWGTEAFF. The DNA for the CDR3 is TGTGCCAGCAGCCCCGTGCAGGGCTGGGGCACTGAAGCTTTCTTT.

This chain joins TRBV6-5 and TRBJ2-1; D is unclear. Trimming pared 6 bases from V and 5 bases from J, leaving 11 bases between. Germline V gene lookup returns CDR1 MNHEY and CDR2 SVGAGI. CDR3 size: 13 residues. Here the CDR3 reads CASSKSSNNEQFF. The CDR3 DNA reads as TGTGCCAGCAGCAAATCATCCAACAATGAGCAGTTCTTC.

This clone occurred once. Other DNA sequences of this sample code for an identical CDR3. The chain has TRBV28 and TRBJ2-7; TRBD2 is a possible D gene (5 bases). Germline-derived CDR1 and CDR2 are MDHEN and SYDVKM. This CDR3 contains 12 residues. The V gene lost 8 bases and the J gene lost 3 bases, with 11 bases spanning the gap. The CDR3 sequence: CASRVRGYEQYF. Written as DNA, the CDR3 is TGTGCCAGCCGCGTCCGGGGCTACGAGCAGTACTTC.

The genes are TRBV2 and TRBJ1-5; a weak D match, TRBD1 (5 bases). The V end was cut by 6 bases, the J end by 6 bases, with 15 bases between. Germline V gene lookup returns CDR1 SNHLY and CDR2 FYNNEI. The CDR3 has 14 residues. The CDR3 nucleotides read TGTGCCAGCAGCCAGGGTCGGCCGTTTCAGCCCCAGCATTTT. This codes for CASSQGRPFQPQHF. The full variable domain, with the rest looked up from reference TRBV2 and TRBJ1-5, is EPEVTQTPSHQVTQMGQEVILRCVPISNHLYFYWYRQILGQKVEFLVSFYNNEISEKSEIFDDQFSVERPDGSNFTLKIRSTKLEDSAMYFCASSQGRPFQPQHFGDGTRLSIL.

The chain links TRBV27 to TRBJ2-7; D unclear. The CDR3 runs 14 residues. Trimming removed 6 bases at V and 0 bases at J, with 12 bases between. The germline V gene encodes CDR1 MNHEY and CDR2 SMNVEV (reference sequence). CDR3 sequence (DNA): TGTGCCAGCAGATTGACTGTAAGCTCCTACGAGCAGTACTTC. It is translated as CASRLTVSSYEQYF.

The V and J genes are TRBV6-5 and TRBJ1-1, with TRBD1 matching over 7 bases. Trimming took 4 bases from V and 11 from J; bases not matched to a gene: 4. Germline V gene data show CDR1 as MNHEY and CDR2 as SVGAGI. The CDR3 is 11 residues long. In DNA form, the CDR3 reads TGTGCCAGCAGTTGGGGACAGTGGGCTTTCTTT. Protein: CASSWGQWAFF.

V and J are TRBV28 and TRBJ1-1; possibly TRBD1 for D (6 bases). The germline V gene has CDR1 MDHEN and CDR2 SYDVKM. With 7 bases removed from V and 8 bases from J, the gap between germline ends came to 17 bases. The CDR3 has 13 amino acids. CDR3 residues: CASNPPGDREAFF. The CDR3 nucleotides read TGTGCCAGCAACCCACCCGGTGACAGGGAAGCTTTCTTT.

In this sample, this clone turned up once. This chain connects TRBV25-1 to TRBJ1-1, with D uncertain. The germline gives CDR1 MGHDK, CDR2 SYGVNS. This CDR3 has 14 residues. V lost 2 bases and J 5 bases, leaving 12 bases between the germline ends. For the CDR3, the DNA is TGTGCCAGCAGTGAACGTCATCCCGTGACTGAAGCTTTCTTT. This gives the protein CASSERHPVTEAFF.